Below, 8 T cell receptor beta chains from the same sample are listed, as sequenced in a study of response to subunit inactivated influenza vaccine. Each CDR3 protein gets one entry after TCRdb re-called the RT-PCR reads with MiXCR. The sample yields 540,000 or so distinct CDR3 sequences, under 15% seen once. The sequencing used PBMCs from blood, collected about 40 days after vaccination. Receptors were obtained from a man in his forties or fifties who received an inactivated influenza vaccine.

The chain couples TRBV9 to TRBJ1-2; D possibly corresponds to TRBD1 (5 bases). V was cut by 3 bases and J by 7 bases, with 22 bases left in between. The CDR3 consists of 16 residues. Germline V gene lookup returns CDR1 SGDLS and CDR2 YYNGEE. DNA of the CDR3: TGTGCCAGCAGCGCTGATCCGGGACCGGTATATCCTGGCTACACCTTC. Translation: CASSADPGPVYPGYTF.

This clonotype was seen repeatedly, ten times or more. The rearrangement links TRBV7-2 to TRBJ2-2; D uncertain. The CDR3 is 13 residues long. V lost 7 bases and J lost 1, with 7 bases in between. Germline V gene data show CDR1 as SGHTA and CDR2 as FQGNSA. CDR3 residues: CASTEMNTGELFF. CDR3 bases: TGTGCCAGCACGGAAATGAACACCGGGGAGCTGTTTTTT.

This clonotype was counted between two and nine times. The chain joins TRBV5-1 to TRBJ1-6, with 10 bases fitting TRBD1. This CDR3 has 18 residues. With V trimmed by 3 bases and J by 7 bases, 13 bases remained unmatched. The germline V gene has CDR1 SGHRS and CDR2 YFSETQ. This CDR3 is CASSSPTGQGQGNSPLHF. As DNA, the CDR3 is TGCGCCAGCAGCTCCCCAACGGGACAGGGGCAGGGGAATTCACCCCTCCACTTT. Filled out from reference TRBV5-1 and TRBJ1-6, the complete variable domain reads KAGVTQTPRYLIKTRGQQVTLSCSPISGHRSVSWYQQTPGQGLQFLFEYFSETQRNKGNFPGRFSGRQFSNSRSEMNVSTLELGDSALYLCASSSPTGQGQGNSPLHFGNGTRLTVT.

V is TRBV12-3 or TRBV12-4 and J is TRBJ1-2, with D maybe TRBD1 (6 bases). The CDR3 has 11 amino acids. V lost 9 bases, J lost 4 bases, and 9 bases lay in between. CDR3 sequence (DNA): TGTGCCAGTCGGACAGTCTATGGCTACACCTTC. This translates into CASRTVYGYTF.

This clonotype appeared many times. This rearrangement joins TRBV7-3 to TRBJ2-3; TRBD2 might be the D (6 bases). The V end lost 5 bases, the J end lost 1 base, and 10 bases lay between the germline ends. CDR1 and CDR2 from the germline V gene are SGHTA and FQGTGA. The CDR3 runs to 14 residues. In DNA, the CDR3 is TGTGCCAGCAGCCCAGGGACTCGCACAGATACGCAGTATTTT. Translated, it gives CASSPGTRTDTQYF.

This clonotype has just a few counts. The CDR3 nucleotides read TGCGCCAGCAGCCTGACGACTAGCGGGGGCTACAATGAGCAGTTCTTC. It specifies CASSLTTSGGYNEQFF. This chain uses TRBV4-3 with TRBJ2-1, with 12 positions matching TRBD2. CDR1 and CDR2 from the germline V gene are LGHNA and YSLEER. Trimming took 4 bases from V and 3 from J; bases not matched to a gene: 4. This CDR3 has 16 residues.

Only a few counts were recorded for this clonotype. The chain combines TRBV4-3 with TRBJ2-7; D is possibly TRBD1 (6 bases). Trimming pared 1 base from V and 2 bases from J, leaving 12 bases between. The CDR3 length is 15 residues. Germline assignment: CDR1 LGHNA and CDR2 YSLEER. CDR3 in DNA: TGCGCCAGCAGCCAAGTGACAGGCCAGACCTACGAGCAGTACTTC. Translation: CASSQVTGQTYEQYF.

This clonotype was counted a single time. The rearrangement links TRBV3-1 to TRBJ1-1; weak D call: TRBD1 (5 bases). Germline V gene sequence: CDR1 LGHDT, CDR2 YNNKEL (reference sequence). V was cut by 4 bases and J by 3 bases, with 12 bases left in between. CDR3 length equals 14 residues. The CDR3 protein is CASSPPRDYTEAFF. The CDR3 region has the DNA TGTGCCAGCAGCCCACCCAGGGATTACACTGAAGCTTTCTTT.